These 26 T cell receptor beta chains were sequenced from one sample in a study of graft-versus-host responses after intestinal transplantation. The antigens these receptors bind are not known. Using immunoSEQ multiplex PCR, the repertoire was profiled, and TCRdb retains in-frame clones only, with some absent. This sample has about 86,000 clones; roughly 90% occur once, and the top ten carry around 0.3%. The sequenced sample was unstimulated CD4+ T cells sorted from spleen or lymph node cells, obtained before transplant. Receptor source: a human donor who was the organ donor for an intestinal transplant.

This clone was seen a few times. This chain joins TRBV5-4 and TRBJ2-3, with 7 bases fitting TRBD2. This CDR3 has 13 amino acids. From germline, CDR1 is SGHNT and CDR2 YYREEE (reference sequence). V gave up 4 bases and J gave up 5 bases; unmatched junction bases: 4. CDR3 amino acids: CASSRGLEDTQYF. As DNA, the CDR3 is TGTGCCAGCAGCCGCGGACTAGAAGATACGCAGTATTTT.

The chain uses TRBV5-4 and TRBJ1-2, with D possibly TRBD1 on 5 matching bases. Germline values: CDR1 SGHNT, CDR2 YYREEE (reference sequence). This CDR3 has 17 amino acids. Trimming removed 6 bases from V and 0 bases from J, with 21 bases in between. Here the CDR3 DNA reads TGTGCCAGCACCCTTTCGGGGGGTATTAGAGCTAACTATGGCTACACCTTC. It encodes CASTLSGGIRANYGYTF.

This chain connects TRBV4-2 to TRBJ2-3, with TRBD2 matching 16 bases. Germline V gene data show CDR1 as LGHNA and CDR2 as YNFKEQ. Trimming took 1 base from V and 4 from J; bases not matched to a gene: 5. This CDR3 contains 18 residues. In DNA, the CDR3 is TGTGCCAGCAGCCAAGCGGGACTAGCGGGAGGGATGCCAGATACGCAGTATTTT. It specifies CASSQAGLAGGMPDTQYF.

The chain couples TRBV2 to TRBJ2-1, with TRBD2 matching over 8 bases. V was clipped by 0 bases and J by 3 bases; unmatched bases: 7. Germline V gives CDR1 SNHLY, CDR2 FYNNEI. The CDR3 covers 17 residues. The CDR3 bases are TGTGCCAGCAGTGAAGCGCGTCCGGGAGGGGGCTACAATGAGCAGTTCTTC. Its translation: CASSEARPGGGYNEQFF.

This rearrangement joins TRBV25-1 to TRBJ2-7, with D possibly matching TRBD2 (6 bases). V was trimmed by 6 bases and J by 4 bases, leaving 13 bases between them. Germline values: CDR1 MGHDK, CDR2 SYGVNS. This CDR3 comprises 13 residues. Here the CDR3 DNA reads TGTGCCAGCAGACTCGGGACTTCGTACGAGCAGTACTTC. The encoded protein is CASRLGTSYEQYF.

The chain recombines TRBV15 with TRBJ2-5; 10 nucleotides match TRBD2. V lost 2 bases, J lost 2 bases, and 5 bases stayed unmatched. Germline V CDR1 and CDR2: LNHNV, YYDKDF (reference sequence). The CDR3 spans 16 residues. DNA of the CDR3: TGTGCCACCAGCAGACTCGGACTAGCGGATCAAGAGACCCAGTACTTC. Translation gives CATSRLGLADQETQYF.

This chain uses TRBV5-4 with TRBJ2-5; TRBD1 matches at 9 bases. The CDR3 totals 15 residues. Germline lookup yields CDR1 SGHNT and CDR2 YYREEE (reference sequence). Trimming cost V 2 bases and J 7 bases; bases outside gene matches: 9. CDR3 sequence reads: CASSLPGQGTTTQYF. The CDR3 bases are TGTGCCAGCAGCTTACCGGGACAGGGTACAACGACCCAGTACTTC.

The CDR3 nucleotides are TGTGCCAGCAGCGAGGGACAGAGGAACACTGAAGCTTTCTTT. Its protein product is CASSEGQRNTEAFF. V and J are TRBV7-9 and TRBJ1-1; 7 bases are a match to TRBD1. Germline trimming cut 5 bases from V and 1 base from J; bases unmatched to any gene: 4. CDR1 is SEHNR and CDR2 is FQNEAQ in the germline V gene (reference sequence). This CDR3 comprises 14 residues.

The V and J genes are TRBV7-2 and TRBJ2-4; D is unresolved. The germline V gene has CDR1 SGHTA and CDR2 FQGNSA. Trimming took 2 bases from V and 0 from J, leaving 5 bases between them. The CDR3 consists of 14 residues. CDR3 sequence: CASSLTGAKNIQYF. In nucleotides, the CDR3 is TGTGCCAGCAGCTTAACGGGAGCCAAAAACATTCAGTACTTC.

The rearrangement joins TRBV2 to TRBJ2-5; 7 bases are shared with TRBD1. CDR3 length equals 14 residues. The V segment lost 1 base and the J segment 4 bases; nucleotides outside the gene matches: 3. Germline V gene data show CDR1 as SNHLY and CDR2 as FYNNEI. CDR3: CASSEEAGGETQYF. Here the CDR3 DNA reads TGTGCCAGCAGTGAAGAGGCAGGGGGAGAGACCCAGTACTTC.

The genes are TRBV27 and TRBJ2-2; maybe TRBD1 (6 bases). This CDR3 is 19 amino acids long. CDR1 is MNHEY, CDR2 SMNVEV, per germline (reference sequence). V gave up 5 bases and J gave up 0 bases, with 22 bases separating them. In DNA form, the CDR3 reads TGTGCCAGCAGTCTTAATGGGTGGTCCAGGGGCGCGAACACCGGGGAGCTGTTTTTT. Its protein is CASSLNGWSRGANTGELFF.

The chain combines TRBV7-8 with TRBJ2-3; 8 positions match TRBD2. From germline, CDR1 is SGHVS and CDR2 FQNEAQ. J lost 3 bases, V lost 5 bases, and 10 bases had no gene match. This CDR3 region has 16 residues. As DNA, the CDR3 is TGTGCCAGCAGCCCGTTCCGGGGGGGCCGAACAGATACGCAGTATTTT. Amino acids: CASSPFRGGRTDTQYF.

Written as DNA, the CDR3 is TGCGCCAGCAGCTTGGATGAACACAGGGATAATTCACCCCTCCACTTT. Its translation: CASSLDEHRDNSPLHF. The chain carries TRBV5-1 and TRBJ1-6, with a weak D call TRBD1 (6 bases). CDR3 size: 16 residues. V was shortened by 0 bases and J by 5 bases, with 12 bases between the two germline ends. Looked up from germline, CDR1 is SGHRS and CDR2 is YFSETQ.

About this clone: Sequence at one end of the junction differs from germline and may be a read error. This chain uses TRBV7-7 with TRBJ2-5; 13 bases are a match to TRBD2. Germline-derived CDR1 and CDR2 are SSHAT and FNYEAQ (reference sequence). The CDR3 extends over 15 amino acids. As DNA, the CDR3 is TGTGCTAGCAGCTTACTAGCGGGAGGGCCGGAGACCCAGTACTTC. As protein: CASSLLAGGPETQYF.

V usage is TRBV11-3 and J usage is TRBJ1-6, with D unclear. Trimming shortened V by 5 bases and J by 6 bases, and 17 bases separated the two germline ends. The CDR3 loop spans 16 amino acids. Germline CDR1 is SGHNT and CDR2 is YENEEA. The CDR3 is CASSPYVVPGNSPLHF. Here the CDR3 DNA reads TGTGCCAGCAGCCCCTATGTGGTTCCCGGTAATTCACCCCTCCACTTT.

The chain links TRBV11-3 to TRBJ2-7, with TRBD1 matching over 7 bases. This CDR3 region has 14 residues. Germline CDR1 SGHNT, CDR2 YENEEA. J gave up 11 bases and V 5 bases, and 15 bases lay outside the gene matches. This CDR3 is CASSKQGLSPLKYF. DNA of the CDR3: TGTGCCAGCAGCAAACAGGGGCTATCCCCCCTAAAGTACTTC.

This chain uses TRBV4-2 with TRBJ2-5; 10 bases are a match to TRBD2. The CDR3 contains 16 residues. From germline, CDR1 is LGHNA and CDR2 YNFKEQ. The V gene end was trimmed by 1 base and the J gene end by 3 bases; junction bases not matched to a gene: 5. The CDR3 DNA reads as TGTGCCAGCAGCCAAGGCCTAGCGGGAGACAAAGAGACCCAGTACTTC. This codes for CASSQGLAGDKETQYF.

The chain joins TRBV5-8 to TRBJ2-5; no firm D call. The end of the DNA aligns better with TRBJ2-7, so the J call may be wrong. CDR3 length: 11 residues. Germline V gene data show CDR1 as SGHTS and CDR2 as YDEGEE. DNA of the CDR3: TGTGCCAGCAGCTTCGGGTACGAGCAGTACTTC. Encoded protein: CASSFGYEQYF.

This clone was counted a single time. V gene TRBV7-6 combines with J gene TRBJ2-2; 9 nucleotides line up with TRBD1. V lost 8 bases, J lost 1 base, and 8 bases stayed unmatched. The CDR3 sequence is 16 residues long. Per germline, CDR1 SGHVS and CDR2 FNYEAQ. The CDR3 DNA sequence: TGTGCCAGCTCTCCACCGGGACAGGGGAACACCGGGGAGCTGTTTTTT. It codes for CASSPPGQGNTGELFF.

This sequence joins TRBV18 and TRBJ1-1, with D unresolved. Trimming shortened V by 5 bases and J by 0 bases, and 10 bases separated the two germline ends. The CDR3 is 14 amino acids. The V gene's germline CDR1 is KGHSH and CDR2 LQKENI. CDR3: CASSELPLNTEAFF. The CDR3 DNA follows: TGTGCCAGCTCAGAGTTGCCATTGAACACTGAAGCTTTCTTT.

On this clone: A read error may produce the germline difference seen at one junction end. The V call is TRBV7-7, the J call TRBJ2-5, with a possible D match to TRBD1 (8 bases). CDR3 length equals 12 residues. Germline V gene data show CDR1 as SSHAT and CDR2 as FNYEAQ (reference sequence). The CDR3 loop is CASSGTGETQYF. CDR3 nucleotides: TGTGCTAGCAGCGGGACAGGCGAGACCCAGTACTTC.

The chain uses TRBV11-1 and TRBJ2-7; 11 nucleotides match TRBD1. The J segment lost 5 bases and the V segment lost 5 bases, leaving 8 bases of the junction unmatched. Germline V gene data show CDR1 as SGHAT and CDR2 as FQDESV (reference sequence). The CDR3 is made up of 15 amino acids. CDR3 residues: CASSQAGTGGHEQYF. The DNA of the CDR3 is TGTGCCAGCAGCCAAGCCGGGACAGGGGGTCACGAGCAGTACTTC.

The chain combines TRBV7-8 with TRBJ2-2; D remains unclear. Trimming took off 2 bases at V and 6 bases at J, with 10 bases between the two ends. This CDR3 is built from 14 residues. Per the germline V gene, CDR1 is SGHVS and CDR2 is FQNEAQ. The CDR3 DNA reads TGTGCCAGCAGCTTATTAGTAATAGCCGGGGAGCTGTTTTTT. This translates into CASSLLVIAGELFF.

The V call is TRBV6-5, the J call TRBJ2-1; 11 bases line up with TRBD2. The V segment lost 4 bases and the J segment 7 bases; nucleotides outside the gene matches: 6. The germline gives CDR1 MNHEY, CDR2 SVGAGI. The CDR3 spans 15 residues. CDR3 in amino acids: CASSSIAGGPNEQFF. The DNA of the CDR3 is TGTGCCAGCAGTTCAATAGCGGGAGGGCCTAATGAGCAGTTCTTC.

This chain uses TRBV27 with TRBJ2-1, with D possibly matching TRBD2 (7 bases). Per germline, CDR1 MNHEY and CDR2 SMNVEV (reference sequence). The CDR3 runs to 17 residues. V dropped 6 bases and J dropped 8 bases, with 26 bases sitting between them. In DNA, the CDR3 is TGTGCCAGCAGGGGTCTTTCCGTGGGGGGAGGGACATATGAGCAGTTCTTC. Its protein product is CASRGLSVGGGTYEQFF.

The chain recombines TRBV30 with TRBJ2-1; D may be TRBD2 (5 bases). CDR3 size: 15 residues. Germline lookup yields CDR1 GTSNPN and CDR2 SVGIG (reference sequence). V lost 4 bases, J lost 8 bases, and 21 bases lay in between. In DNA form, the CDR3 reads TGTGCCTGGACCCAGCCTTGGGCAGCGGACGATGAGCAGTTCTTC. It encodes CAWTQPWAADDEQFF.